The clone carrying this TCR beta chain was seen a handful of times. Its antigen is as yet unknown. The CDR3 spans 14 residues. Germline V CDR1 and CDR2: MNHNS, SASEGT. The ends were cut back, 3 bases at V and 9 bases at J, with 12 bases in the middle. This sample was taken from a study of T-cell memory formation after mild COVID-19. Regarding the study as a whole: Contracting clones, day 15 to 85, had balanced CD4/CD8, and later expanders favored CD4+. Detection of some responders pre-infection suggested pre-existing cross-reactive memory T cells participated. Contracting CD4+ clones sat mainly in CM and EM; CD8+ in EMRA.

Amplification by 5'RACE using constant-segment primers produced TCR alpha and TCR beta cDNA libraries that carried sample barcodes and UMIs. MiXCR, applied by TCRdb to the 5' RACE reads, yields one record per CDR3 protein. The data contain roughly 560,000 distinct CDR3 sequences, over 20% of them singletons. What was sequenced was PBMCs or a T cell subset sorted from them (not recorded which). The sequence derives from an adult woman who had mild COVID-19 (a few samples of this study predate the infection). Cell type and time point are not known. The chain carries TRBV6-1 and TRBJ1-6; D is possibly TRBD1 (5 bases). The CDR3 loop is CASSEGGITSPLHF. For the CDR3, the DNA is TGTGCCAGCAGTGAGGGGGGAATAACTTCACCCCTCCACTTT.